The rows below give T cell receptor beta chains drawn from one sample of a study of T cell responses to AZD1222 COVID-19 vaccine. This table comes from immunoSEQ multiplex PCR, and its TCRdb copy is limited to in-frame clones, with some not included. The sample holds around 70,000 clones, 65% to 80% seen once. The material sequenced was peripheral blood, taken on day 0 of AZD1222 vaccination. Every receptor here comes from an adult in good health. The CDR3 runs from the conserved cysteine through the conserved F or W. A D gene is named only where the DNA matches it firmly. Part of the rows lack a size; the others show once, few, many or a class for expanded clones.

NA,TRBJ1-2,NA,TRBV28,CASGVANYGYTF,TGTGCCAGCGGGGTCGCTAACTATGGCTACACCTTC
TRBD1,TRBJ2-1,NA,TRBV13,CASSPTGQGYNEQFF,TGTGCCAGCAGCCCGACGGGACAGGGCTACAATGAGCAGTTCTTC
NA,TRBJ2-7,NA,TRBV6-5,CASFGGLYEQYF,TGTGCCAGCTTCGGGGGCTTGTACGAGCAGTACTTC
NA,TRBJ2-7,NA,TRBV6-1,CASSEGRTYEQYF,TGTGCCAGCAGTGAGGGGCGGACCTACGAGCAGTACTTC
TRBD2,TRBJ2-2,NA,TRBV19,CASNRLAGGYTGELFF,TGTGCCAGTAATCGACTAGCGGGGGGGTACACCGGGGAGCTGTTTTTT
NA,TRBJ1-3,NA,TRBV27,CASSSPIVHTIYF,TGTGCCAGCAGTTCCCCTATTGTCCACACCATATATTTT
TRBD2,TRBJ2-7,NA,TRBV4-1,CASSQMTSGGAYEQYF,TGCGCCAGCAGCCAGATGACTAGCGGGGGGGCCTACGAGCAGTACTTC
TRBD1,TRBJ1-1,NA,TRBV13,CASSTRQGSTEAFF,TGTGCCAGCAGCACCAGACAGGGATCCACTGAAGCTTTCTTT
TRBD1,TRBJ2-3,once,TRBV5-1,CASSPIGTATSTDTQYF,TGCGCCAGCAGCCCTATCGGGACAGCGACTAGCACAGATACGCAGTATTTT
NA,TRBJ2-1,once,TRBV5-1,CASSSTGEQFF,TGCGCCAGCAGCTCCACAGGTGAGCAGTTCTTC
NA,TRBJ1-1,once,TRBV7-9,CASSRQRNTEAFF,TGTGCCAGCAGCCGACAGAGGAACACTGAAGCTTTCTTT
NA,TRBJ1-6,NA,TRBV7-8,CASARTAPVLNSPLHF,TGTGCCAGCGCGAGGACGGCCCCCGTGTTAAATTCACCCCTCCACTTT
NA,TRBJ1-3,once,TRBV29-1,CSVARDSGNTIYF,TGCAGCGTTGCAAGGGACTCTGGAAACACCATATATTTT